This TCR beta chain is from a study of vaccination effects on CD4 cells after COVID-19. Turning to the study itself: The median interval between the second dose and post-vaccine sampling was 72 days.

This clone appeared once. Its antigen is currently unknown. Generated by immunoSEQ multiplex PCR, the TCRdb table keeps only in-frame clones and is missing some. The table has 45,000 or so clones, roughly 72% seen once. Whole-study results and caveats: From healthy vaccinees, only 1 of 255 vaccine-induced clones also reacted to common cold coronaviruses. Few convalescent patients, and no early post-infection timepoints, were available to the study.

The germline V gene has CDR1 SGHRS and CDR2 YFSETQ. Trimming removed 6 bases from V and 1 base from J, with 14 bases in between. This CDR3 contains 15 residues. Researchers isolated CD4+ T cells once approximately eleven days of culture had elapsed. Each participant was given two doses of one vaccine (BNT162b2 or mRNA-1273). The chain employs TRBV5-1 and TRBJ1-3; D is undetermined. Specimen: CD4+ T cells from PBMCs cultured without peptide, collected after COVID-19 vaccination. This receptor was identified in a human donor who received a COVID-19 vaccine. The CDR3 loop is CASKSLAGSGNTIYF. The CDR3 DNA follows: TGCGCCAGCAAGAGTCTTGCGGGATCTGGAAACACCATATATTTT.